A selection of T cell receptor beta chains follows, all from one sample in a study of T-cell reconstitution after alpha-beta-depleted transplantation in children. TCRdb reprocessed the PCR reads with MiXCR, giving one entry per CDR3 protein. The top ten clones hold 2% to 3% of a sample with some 350,000 distinct CDR3 sequences, over 9% of them seen once. The source was PBMCs from the stem cell graft donor, collected from the stem cell graft. Receptors were obtained from a human donor who donated a stem cell graft to a child with acute lymphoblastic leukemia. Each CDR3 is given with its conserved first and last residue. Fields, in order: V gene, clone size, J gene, D gene, CDR3 DNA, CDR3 protein. The D gene is left open where the match is weak. A row's size may be missing; if present it is once, few, many or a size class.

>TRBV28|.|TRBJ2-1|TRBD2
TGTGCCACTACCCGAGCGGGAGGGCCGGGTGAGCAGTTCTTC
CATTRAGGPGEQFF
>TRBV7-6|.|TRBJ2-1|.
TGTGTCAGCAGCCCGACAATAAACAATGAGCAGTTCTTC
CVSSPTINNEQFF
>TRBV7-8|many|TRBJ2-3|TRBD2
TGTGCCAGCAGCCACACCAGCGGGAGTGGGACAGATACGCAGTATTTT
CASSHTSGSGTDTQYF
>TRBV11-2|.|TRBJ2-1|.
TGTGCCAGCAGCTTAGATAACGGCAATGAGCAGTTCTTC
CASSLDNGNEQFF
>TRBV24-1|few|TRBJ2-5|TRBD1
TGTGCCACCAGTGAGATGACAGGGCGAGAGACCCAGTACTTC
CATSEMTGRETQYF
>TRBV27|.|TRBJ1-4|.
TGTGCCAGCAGTCTCTCCGCCGGCGCCCACAATGAAAAACTGTTTTTT
CASSLSAGAHNEKLFF
>TRBV4-3|few|TRBJ2-3|TRBD2
TGCGCCAGCAGCCAAACGAGAGGTGGCCTAGCGGACTCAGATACGCAGTATTTT
CASSQTRGGLADSDTQYF
>TRBV10-2|many|TRBJ2-1|TRBD2
TGCGCCAGCAGTGAGTCTGTACTAGCGGGAGACAATGAGCAGTTCTTC
CASSESVLAGDNEQFF
>TRBV5-1|many|TRBJ2-7|.
TGCGCCAGCCATGAAGAGGCTAGGTCGTACGAGCAGTACTTC
CASHEEARSYEQYF
>TRBV6-1|many|TRBJ1-5|.
TGTGCCAGCAGTCGGGGCGGGGGGAATCAGCCCCAGCATTTT
CASSRGGGNQPQHF
>TRBV7-9|.|TRBJ2-7|.
TGTGCCAGCAGCACGGACAGACCCTACGAGCAGTACTTC
CASSTDRPYEQYF
>TRBV12-3/TRBV12-4|few|TRBJ2-5|.
TGTGCCAGCAGGCTCCAAGCCCAAGAGACCCAGTACTTC
CASRLQAQETQYF
>TRBV24-1|many|TRBJ2-1|TRBD2
TGTGCCACCAGTGTCCTAGCGGGAGACCTTAATGAGCAGTTCTTC
CATSVLAGDLNEQFF
>TRBV29-1|few|TRBJ2-1|TRBD2
TGCAGCGTAGTAGCGGGTCAGTCGTACAATGAGCAGTTCTTC
CSVVAGQSYNEQFF
>TRBV3-1|many|TRBJ2-1|.
TGTGCCAGCAGCCAAGTCGCCAAGCGGAAGAACAATGAGCAGTTCTTC
CASSQVAKRKNNEQFF
>TRBV12-3/TRBV12-4|.|TRBJ1-1|.
TGTGCCAGCATTTCGGGATGGGAGAACACTGAAGCTTTCTTT
CASISGWENTEAFF
>TRBV10-3|many|TRBJ2-1|TRBD2
TGTGCCATCAGTGAGTGGGAGGGCCTATATGAGCAGTTCTTC
CAISEWEGLYEQFF
>TRBV5-1|many|TRBJ2-1|.
TGCGCCAGCAGCTTGGGTGCAGGCTCCTACAATGAGCAGTTCTTC
CASSLGAGSYNEQFF
>TRBV4-3|few|TRBJ1-2|TRBD1
TGCGCCAGCCACGAGGAACAGGGGGCGTTGAATGGCTACACCTTC
CASHEEQGALNGYTF
>TRBV3-1|few|TRBJ2-5|.
TGTGCCAGCAGCCACGGGGGGCGAGAGACCCAGTACTTC
CASSHGGRETQYF
>TRBV2|.|TRBJ2-3|.
TGTGCCACCAAGAACGACTGGAGCACAGATACGCAGTATTTT
CATKNDWSTDTQYF
>TRBV5-1|.|TRBJ1-1|TRBD1
TGCGCCAGCAGCTTGCTTACAGGGGATCTCATGAACACTGAAGCTTTCTTT
CASSLLTGDLMNTEAFF
>TRBV29-1|.|TRBJ2-6|.
TGCAGCGTTGAAGATGCCGGGCCCCCAGGGGACTCTGGGGCCAACGTCCTGACTTTC
CSVEDAGPPGDSGANVLTF
>TRBV19|.|TRBJ2-2|TRBD2
TGTGCCAGTAGTGTCCGGGAGGGCACCGGGGAGCTGTTTTTT
CASSVREGTGELFF
>TRBV12-3/TRBV12-4|few|TRBJ2-5|.
TGTGCCAGCAGTTTAGCTCTGCAGGGTAGGGGGACCCAGTACTTC
CASSLALQGRGTQYF
>TRBV6-1|few|TRBJ2-3|.
TGTGCCAGCAGTCGCCCAGGGGAAGAGCCGAATACGCAGTATTTT
CASSRPGEEPNTQYF
>TRBV29-1|.|TRBJ2-7|.
TGCAGCGTTGAGGAGGGCGAGCAGTACTTC
CSVEEGEQYF
>TRBV5-1|many|TRBJ1-6|TRBD1
TGCGCCAGCAGCCCGGACAGGGCGGATTCACCCCTCCACTTT
CASSPDRADSPLHF
>TRBV3-1|.|TRBJ1-2|.
TGTGCCAGCAGCCAAGAGAACAGGGCTTTTGGCTACACCTTC
CASSQENRAFGYTF
>TRBV5-1|many|TRBJ1-5|.
TGCGCCAGCAGCTTGGGGGTGAGGGGGGCCAATCAGCCCCAGCATTTT
CASSLGVRGANQPQHF
>TRBV5-1|.|TRBJ1-2|.
TGCGCCAGCAGCCCGGAGGGTAACTATGGCTACACCTTC
CASSPEGNYGYTF
>TRBV14|few|TRBJ2-7|TRBD2
TGTGCCAGCAGCCACGACAGGCTAGCGGGAATCGACGAGCAGTACTTC
CASSHDRLAGIDEQYF
>TRBV11-2|.|TRBJ1-3|TRBD1
TGTGCCAGCAGCAGGTGGGGGATCAGGGGGCCGTTCTCTCTCTCTGGAAACACCATATATTTT
CASSRWGIRGPFSLSGNTIYF
>TRBV7-9|many|TRBJ1-4|.
TGTGCCAGCAGCTTCGGGGCAACTAATGAAAAACTGTTTTTT
CASSFGATNEKLFF
>TRBV24-1|many|TRBJ2-2|.
TGTGCCACCACCGGGGAGCTGTTTTTT
CATTGELFF
>TRBV20-1|.|TRBJ2-3|.
TGCAGTGCTAGCAGGTCAAGCACAGATACGCATTATTTT
CSASRSSTDTHYF
>TRBV20-1|many|TRBJ2-4|TRBD2
TGCAGTGCTAGACCGACTAGCGAGATTCTAGCCAAAAACATTCAGTACTTC
CSARPTSEILAKNIQYF
>TRBV6-1|.|TRBJ1-5|.
TGTGCCAGCAGACGACAGGCTGATAGCAATCAGCCCCAGCATTTT
CASRRQADSNQPQHF
>TRBV20-1|.|TRBJ2-1|TRBD2
TGCAGTGCTAGGAGACCGGGACTATCGGACAATGAGCAGTTCTTC
CSARRPGLSDNEQFF
>TRBV6-5|.|TRBJ1-1|.
TGTGCCAGCAGTTTGTTAGGGGTGAACACTGAAGCTTTCTTT
CASSLLGVNTEAFF
>TRBV27|.|TRBJ2-2|.
TGTGCCAGCAGTTACACGACGACGTCGAACACCGGGGAGCTGTTTTTT
CASSYTTTSNTGELFF
>TRBV12-3/TRBV12-4|.|TRBJ1-3|.
TGTGCCAGCAGTTACAGGTTAAACAGTGGAAACACCATATATTTT
CASSYRLNSGNTIYF
>TRBV7-2|.|TRBJ2-1|.
TGTGCCAGCAGCTTAGAACTATCGGGGCCGGGTGAGCAGTTCTTC
CASSLELSGPGEQFF
>TRBV11-2|.|TRBJ2-5|TRBD2
TGTGCCAGCAGCCCAGAGGGACTAGCGGGAGGGGAGACCCAGTACTTC
CASSPEGLAGGETQYF
>TRBV5-1|few|TRBJ1-4|.
TGCGCCAGCAGCTTGTCCCGGTCGGGTGAAAAACTGTTTTTT
CASSLSRSGEKLFF
>TRBV5-5|.|TRBJ2-7|TRBD2
TGTGCCAGCAGCCCGAGGATTAGCGGGAGCGTATACGAGCAGTACTTC
CASSPRISGSVYEQYF
>TRBV20-1|.|TRBJ2-3|TRBD2
TGCAGTGAGAGCATTGGCGGGAGGGCCAGGGGGGATACGCAGTATTTT
CSESIGGRARGDTQYF
>TRBV25-1|.|TRBJ1-6|.
TGTGCCAGCAGTCCCCCAGGCGGAAATTCACCCCTCCACTTT
CASSPPGGNSPLHF
>TRBV27|.|TRBJ2-7|TRBD2
TGTGCCAGCAGTTTAAAGACTAGCGGGCATACATCCTACGAGCAGTACTTC
CASSLKTSGHTSYEQYF
>TRBV19|few|TRBJ1-1|.
TGTGCCAGTAGTATAAGGGCTGGGGGGAGCGGTGAAGCTTTCTTT
CASSIRAGGSGEAFF
>TRBV28|many|TRBJ2-4|.
TGTGCCAGCAGCCCTCCTGGGGCCAAAAACATTCAGTACTTC
CASSPPGAKNIQYF
>TRBV12-3/TRBV12-4|many|TRBJ2-7|.
TGTGCCAGCAGTTTAGGACAACGCTACGAGCAGTACTTC
CASSLGQRYEQYF
>TRBV12-3/TRBV12-4|few|TRBJ2-3|TRBD2
TGTGCCAGCAGTTCCCTCCAGGGAGGGGACACAGATACGCAGTATTTT
CASSSLQGGDTDTQYF